The 23 T cell receptor beta chains given below trace back to one sample, sequenced in a study of blood T cell repertoires in COVID-19. This table comes from immunoSEQ multiplex PCR, and its TCRdb copy is limited to in-frame clones, with some not included. The sample yields about 150,000 clones, around three quarters seen once. Sequencing input: peripheral blood. The receptors here all came from a man aged 50 to 60 with active or convalescent COVID-19.

This clone was counted once. This chain joins TRBV12-3 or TRBV12-4 and TRBJ2-7; D is unclear. The CDR3 is made up of 12 amino acids. Trimming pared 1 base from V and 6 bases from J, leaving 7 bases between. Written as DNA, the CDR3 is TGTGCCAGCAGTTTAGTGGGCCCCGAGCAGTACTTC. Protein: CASSLVGPEQYF.

The J gene is TRBJ2-5, the V gene TRBV6-5, with D tentatively TRBD1 (5 bases). This CDR3 spans 15 amino acids. The germline V gene encodes CDR1 MNHEY and CDR2 SVGAGI. Trimming took 2 bases from V and 2 from J, leaving 12 bases between them. CDR3 nucleotide sequence: TGTGCCAGCAGTTACCAGGGCCCGTCTCAAGAGACCCAGTACTTC. It is translated as CASSYQGPSQETQYF.

This clone has just one count. V is TRBV7-3 and J is TRBJ2-1; D gene ambiguous. Between the trimmed V and J ends, which lost 1 base and 1 base, there was a span of 8 bases. Germline assignment: CDR1 SGHTA and CDR2 FQGTGA. This CDR3 has 15 residues. DNA of the CDR3: TGTGCCAGCAGCTTAAGGGTCGGGTCCTACAATGAGCAGTTCTTC. The encoded protein is CASSLRVGSYNEQFF.

This clone was counted between two and nine times. The chain joins TRBV12-3 or TRBV12-4 to TRBJ1-6; maybe TRBD1 (5 bases). This CDR3 spans 12 amino acids. The V gene lost 7 bases and the J gene lost 9 bases, with 10 bases spanning the gap. The CDR3 sequence: CASTREGSPLHF. The CDR3 DNA sequence: TGTGCCAGCACCAGGGAGGGTTCACCCCTCCACTTT.

The chain couples TRBV9 to TRBJ2-1, with D tentatively TRBD2 (6 bases). The germline CDR1 and CDR2 sequences are SGDLS and YYNGEE. The CDR3 consists of 15 residues. V was pared by 3 bases and J by 2 bases, with 12 bases between. CDR3 amino acids: CASSDSGPPYNEQFF. CDR3 in DNA: TGTGCCAGCAGCGATAGCGGTCCCCCCTACAATGAGCAGTTCTTC.

The V and J genes are TRBV27 and TRBJ1-1; TRBD1 matches 8 bases. J lost 7 bases, V lost 1 base, and 5 bases had no gene match. Germline V gene data show CDR1 as MNHEY and CDR2 as SMNVEV (reference sequence). CDR3 size: 14 residues. The CDR3 DNA reads as TGTGCCAGCAGTTTATTCGGACAGGGTAGTGAAGCTTTCTTT. It is translated as CASSLFGQGSEAFF.

The chain links TRBV10-3 to TRBJ2-7; 13 nucleotides match TRBD2. The trim removed 4 bases at V and 0 bases at J, leaving 0 bases unmatched. In germline, CDR1 is ENHRY, CDR2 SYGVKD. The CDR3 runs to 15 residues. The CDR3 DNA reads TGTGCCATCAGTGGGACTAGCGGGAGCTCCTACGAGCAGTACTTC. It translates to CAISGTSGSSYEQYF.

There are a few counts of this clone. This sequence joins TRBV10-2 and TRBJ2-7, with TRBD2 identical over 15 bases. Germline CDR1 reads WSHSY; CDR2 reads SAAADI. This CDR3 has 15 residues. J was trimmed by 9 bases and V by 5 bases; bases with no gene match: 8. For the CDR3, the DNA is TGCGCCAGCAGTCCGAGGACTAGCGGGAGGGCCCTGCAGTACTTC. Translated, it gives CASSPRTSGRALQYF.

In DNA, the CDR3 is TGTGCCAGCAGCGGAGGGCTAGGCTACGAGCAGTACTTC. Its translation is CASSGGLGYEQYF. The chain couples TRBV12-3 or TRBV12-4 to TRBJ2-7; TRBD2 is a possible D gene (6 bases). There are 13 residues in the CDR3. Trimming stripped 6 bases from V and 3 bases from J, with 12 bases between.

The table lists this clone with a few counts. The chain uses TRBV27 and TRBJ1-4; 7 nucleotides agree with TRBD1. The germline gives CDR1 MNHEY, CDR2 SMNVEV (reference sequence). V was pared by 5 bases and J by 7 bases, with 4 bases of the junction left unmatched. CDR3 length equals 13 residues. The CDR3, as DNA: TGTGCCAGCAGTCCTCGGACAGGTGAAAAACTGTTTTTT. It encodes CASSPRTGEKLFF.

This clone was detected a few times. V gene TRBV6-5 combines with J gene TRBJ2-3; 10 bases are shared with TRBD1. The trim removed 5 bases at V and 4 bases at J, leaving 6 bases unmatched. Germline V gene data show CDR1 as MNHEY and CDR2 as SVGAGI. CDR3 length: 15 amino acids. The CDR3 protein is CASSLDRGQPDTQYF. DNA for the CDR3: TGTGCCAGCAGTCTCGACAGGGGGCAGCCAGATACGCAGTATTTT.

The chain combines TRBV6-5 with TRBJ1-1, with D tentatively TRBD1 (6 bases). V lost 9 bases and J 6 bases, leaving 14 bases between the germline ends. Looked up from germline, CDR1 is MNHEY and CDR2 is SVGAGI. CDR3 size: 12 residues. The CDR3 bases are TGTGCCAGTAGCCGACAGGCGTCTGAAGCTTTCTTT. Its protein is CASSRQASEAFF.

About this clone: Compared with germline, one end of the junction differs, possibly owing to a read error. CDR3 nucleotides: TGTGCCTGGAGTGTTGGAGACACCATATATTTT. Translated, it gives CAWSVGDTIYF. The chain is built from TRBV30 and TRBJ1-3; D gene unclear. This CDR3 contains 11 residues. Germline assignment: CDR1 GTSNPN and CDR2 SVGIG (reference sequence).

The table lists this clone with a count of one. The chain combines TRBV28 with TRBJ2-5; 12 bases are shared with TRBD2. V lost 3 bases and J lost 1; bases outside the gene matches: 9. CDR3 length: 18 residues. The germline gives CDR1 MDHEN, CDR2 SYDVKM. The CDR3 sequence: CASSLASGRAGPQETQYF. The DNA for the CDR3 is TGTGCCAGCAGTTTGGCTAGCGGGAGGGCCGGGCCCCAAGAGACCCAGTACTTC.

Of note for this clone: Other DNA sequences in this specimen translate into the identical CDR3. The chain joins TRBV24-1 to TRBJ2-7; unclear D gene. Germline-derived CDR1 and CDR2 are KGHDR and SFDVKD. This CDR3 has 15 amino acids. V was trimmed by 6 bases and J by 0 bases, leaving 14 bases between them. The CDR3, as DNA: TGTGCCACCAGTTCCCCTCGCGCAGGCTCCTACGAGCAGTACTTC. Its protein is CATSSPRAGSYEQYF.

The count of this clone is one. The chain links TRBV28 to TRBJ2-1; no clear D. V dropped 3 bases and J dropped 6 bases, with 6 bases sitting between them. CDR3 size: 12 residues. Germline CDR1 is MDHEN and CDR2 is SYDVKM. The CDR3 DNA is TGTGCCAGCAGTTTGGAGATCAATGAGCAGTTCTTC. This gives the protein CASSLEINEQFF.

The genes are TRBV7-6 and TRBJ2-5; TRBD2 matches 8 bases. The germline CDR1 and CDR2 sequences are SGHVS and FNYEAQ. With 5 bases clipped from V and 5 bases from J, the junction kept 4 bases outside the gene matches. CDR3 length equals 13 residues. The CDR3 region is CASSLSGAETQYF. DNA of the CDR3: TGTGCCAGCAGCCTTAGCGGGGCCGAGACCCAGTACTTC.

This sequence joins TRBV28 and TRBJ1-1; D not certain. V dropped 3 bases and J dropped 6 bases, with 5 bases sitting between them. The germline V gene has CDR1 MDHEN and CDR2 SYDVKM. There are 11 residues in the CDR3. CDR3 in amino acids: CASSFRSEAFF. As DNA, the CDR3 is TGTGCCAGCAGTTTCCGTTCTGAAGCTTTCTTT.

This chain uses TRBV11-2 with TRBJ1-6, with a tentative D call TRBD1 (6 bases). This CDR3 contains 14 residues. V was pared by 2 bases and J by 7 bases, with 9 bases between. From germline, CDR1 is SGHAT and CDR2 FQNNGV. Here the CDR3 DNA reads TGTGCCAGCAGCTTAATGCAGGGGAATTCACCCCTCCACTTT. Amino acid sequence: CASSLMQGNSPLHF.

The rearrangement joins TRBV4-1 to TRBJ2-1, with 11 bases lining up with TRBD1. The germline gives CDR1 MGHRA, CDR2 YSYEKL. V was pared by 1 base and J by 10 bases, with 3 bases of the junction left unmatched. This CDR3 has 14 amino acids. The CDR3 here is CASSQGTGGEEQFF. The CDR3 DNA is TGCGCCAGCAGCCAAGGGACAGGGGGCGAGGAGCAGTTCTTC.

This chain joins TRBV27 and TRBJ2-7; D is unclear. The CDR3 consists of 14 residues. Trimming took off 3 bases at V and 6 bases at J, with 15 bases between the two ends. Germline V gives CDR1 MNHEY, CDR2 SMNVEV (reference sequence). The CDR3 sequence: CASSFGGAGSEQYF. CDR3 nucleotides: TGTGCCAGCAGTTTTGGCGGCGCCGGGTCCGAGCAGTACTTC.

The CDR3 sequence: CASSHTGTRTDTQYF. CDR3 in DNA: TGTGCCAGCAGCCACACGGGGACTCGTACAGATACGCAGTATTTT. The chain carries TRBV7-9 and TRBJ2-3; D perhaps matches TRBD2 (6 bases). V lost 5 bases and J lost 3, with 15 bases in between. This CDR3 spans 15 amino acids. CDR1 is SEHNR and CDR2 is FQNEAQ in the germline V gene (reference sequence). Filled out from reference TRBV7-9 and TRBJ2-3, the complete variable domain reads DTGVSQNPRHKITKRGQNVTFRCDPISEHNRLYWYRQTLGQGPEFLTYFQNEAQLEKSRLLSDRFSAERPKGSFSTLEIQRTEQGDSAMYLCASSHTGTRTDTQYFGPGTRLTVL.

The rearrangement links TRBV6-5 to TRBJ1-5; perhaps TRBD1 as D (5 bases). Trimming shortened V by 6 bases and J by 7 bases, and 13 bases separated the two germline ends. Germline-derived CDR1 and CDR2 are MNHEY and SVGAGI. The CDR3 consists of 13 residues. Written as DNA, the CDR3 is TGTGCCAGCAGCTTAGACAGCGCCCAGCCCCAGCATTTT. This translates into CASSLDSAQPQHF.